This T cell receptor (beta chain) was profiled in a study of blood T cell repertoires in COVID-19. Original methodology: How many nucleated cells were present was estimated from reference gene primer amplification. TCRdb's table, derived via immunoSEQ multiplex PCR, lists solely in-frame clones and lacks some. The DNA gave D and trimming, while V, J and clone size come from that table. The sample records about 100,000 clones, roughly 85% being singletons. Germline values: CDR1 SGDLS, CDR2 YYNGEE. V shed 4 bases, J shed 4 bases, and the junction held 11 bases outside the gene matches. The CDR3 spans 16 residues. This clone occurred once.

This chain joins TRBV9 and TRBJ2-3, with 8 bases lining up with TRBD2. This TCR derives from a woman aged 70-85 years with acute or convalescent COVID-19. The specimen sequenced was peripheral blood. CDR3 sequence: CASSQQPGLVPDTQYF. In DNA form, the CDR3 reads TGTGCCAGCAGCCAACAACCGGGACTAGTACCAGATACGCAGTATTTT.